One TCR beta chain is described in this entry. Its target is unknown. The record originates from a study of OX40 agonist ivuxolimab in advanced cancers. Background on the study: Ivuxolimab, which is an agonistic anti-OX40 (CD134) antibody, was administered to the patients. Males comprised 82.7% of the group, whose mean age was about 62 years (range 23 to 79).

Method: immunoSEQ multiplex PCR; TCRdb's copy keeps in-frame clones and lacks some. Of 75,000 to 95,000 clones in the sample, approximately 90% are singletons; the top ten hold 7% to 8.5%. Trimming removed 3 bases at V and 5 bases at J, with 11 bases between. Germline V gene sequence: CDR1 SGDLS, CDR2 YYNGEE. CDR3 length: 13 residues. Overall study findings and caveats: CD8+ T cells were the subset that, on average, had more expanded clones than CD4+.

The sample consisted of CD4+ or CD8+ T cells sorted from blood, taken in a trial of the OX40 agonist ivuxolimab. This receptor was identified in an adult with an advanced solid tumor such as melanoma, head and neck, liver or kidney cancer. The genes are TRBV9 and TRBJ1-2; D uncertain. CDR3 residues: CASSGLPGYGYTF. CDR3 sequence (DNA): TGTGCCAGCAGCGGACTCCCGGGGTATGGCTACACCTTC.